These 2 T cell receptor beta chains originate from one sample sequenced in a study of T cells in localized non-small cell lung cancer. The data were produced by immunoSEQ multiplex PCR, yet TCRdb's version contains in-frame clones alone and is incomplete. The sample contains approximately 6,400 clones, over 14% of which appear only once. The starting material was normal lung tissue next to the tumor, obtained before any cancer treatment. These receptor sequences come from a male donor at least 60 years old with stage II squamous cell lung carcinoma.

This clone was seen a handful of times. The rearrangement links TRBV30 to TRBJ2-3; tentative D call: TRBD2 (6 bases). CDR1 GTSNPN and CDR2 SVGIG come from the germline V gene (reference sequence). The CDR3 spans 13 residues. CDR3 coding DNA: TGTAGCGCGACTAGTTACTTCACAGATACGCAGTATTTT. Encoded protein: CSATSYFTDTQYF.

The J gene is TRBJ2-1, the V gene TRBV9, with 7 bases identical to TRBD1. V lost 2 bases, J lost 9 bases, and 5 bases stayed unmatched. CDR3 length: 13 residues. Per germline, CDR1 SGDLS and CDR2 YYNGEE. CDR3 sequence (DNA): TGTGCCAGCAGCGTGGCCCCAGGGGGTGAGCAGTTCTTC. It translates to CASSVAPGGEQFF.